This TCR beta chain came from a study of T cells after yellow fever vaccination. TCRdb ran MiXCR on the 5' RACE reads and lists one entry per CDR3 protein. The profile shows 200,000 to 250,000 distinct CDR3 sequences, approximately 3.2% of them singletons. Germline V gives CDR1 SGHRS, CDR2 YFSETQ. Germline trimming cut 4 bases from V and 3 bases from J; bases unmatched to any gene: 11. This CDR3 comprises 17 residues. At least ten counts were recorded for this clonotype. This TCR came from a young man who received the YFV17D yellow fever vaccine. The material was CD4+ T cells sorted from PBMCs, obtained 10 days after the yellow fever booster vaccination. The genes are TRBV5-1 and TRBJ2-5; 11 nucleotides agree with TRBD2. The CDR3 loop is CASSASLRLAGKETQYF. The CDR3 DNA follows: TGCGCCAGCAGCGCCTCCCTCAGACTAGCGGGGAAAGAGACCCAGTACTTC.